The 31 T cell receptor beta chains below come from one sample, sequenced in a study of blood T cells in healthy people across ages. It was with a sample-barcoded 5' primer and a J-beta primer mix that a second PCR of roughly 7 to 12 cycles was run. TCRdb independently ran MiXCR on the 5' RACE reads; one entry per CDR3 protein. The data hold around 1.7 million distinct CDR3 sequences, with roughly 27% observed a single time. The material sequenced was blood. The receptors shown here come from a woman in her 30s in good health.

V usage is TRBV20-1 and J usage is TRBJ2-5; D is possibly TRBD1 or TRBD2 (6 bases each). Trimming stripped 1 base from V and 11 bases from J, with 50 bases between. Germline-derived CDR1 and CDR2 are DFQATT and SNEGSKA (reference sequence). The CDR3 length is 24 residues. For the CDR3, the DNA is TGCAGTGCTAGAGTTGGGAGACCGCATCCCTCGCCCTCATACCCCGGGGGCCCTTTATGGGAGCAGTACTTC. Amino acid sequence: CSARVGRPHPSPSYPGGPLWEQYF.

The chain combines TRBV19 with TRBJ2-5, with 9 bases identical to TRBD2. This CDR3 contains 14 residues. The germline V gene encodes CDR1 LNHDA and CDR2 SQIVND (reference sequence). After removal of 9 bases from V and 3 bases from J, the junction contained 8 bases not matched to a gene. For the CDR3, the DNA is TGTGCCAGCGCGTGGGGCGGGAGGGAAGAGACCCAGTACTTC. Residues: CASAWGGREETQYF.

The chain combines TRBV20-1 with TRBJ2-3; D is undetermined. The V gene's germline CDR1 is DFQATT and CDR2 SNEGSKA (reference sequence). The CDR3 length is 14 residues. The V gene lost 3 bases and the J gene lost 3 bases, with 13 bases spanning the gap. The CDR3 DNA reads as TGCAGTGCTAGGGGGTCACCATCGACAGATACGCAGTATTTT. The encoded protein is CSARGSPSTDTQYF.

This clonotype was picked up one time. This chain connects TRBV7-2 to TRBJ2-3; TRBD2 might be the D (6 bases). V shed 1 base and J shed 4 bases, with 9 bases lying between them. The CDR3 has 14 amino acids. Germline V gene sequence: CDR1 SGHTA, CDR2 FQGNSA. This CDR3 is CASSLDLAPDTQYF. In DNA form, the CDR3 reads TGTGCCAGCAGCTTAGATCTAGCGCCAGATACGCAGTATTTT.

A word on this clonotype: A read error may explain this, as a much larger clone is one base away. CDR3 bases: TGCGCCAGCAGTCCCCAAGGGGGACCCAGCAATGAGCAGTACTTC. Translation: CASSPQGGPSNEQYF. V and J are TRBV10-1 and TRBJ2-5; D possibly corresponds to TRBD1 (6 bases). CDR1 is WNHNN, CDR2 SYGVQD, per germline (reference sequence). V lost 5 bases and J lost 11, with 24 bases in between. The CDR3 runs to 15 residues.

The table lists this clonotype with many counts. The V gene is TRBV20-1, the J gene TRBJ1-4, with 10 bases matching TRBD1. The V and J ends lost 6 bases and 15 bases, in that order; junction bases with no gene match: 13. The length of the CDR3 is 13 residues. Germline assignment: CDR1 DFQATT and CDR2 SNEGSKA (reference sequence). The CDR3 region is CSAASTGGSVMFF. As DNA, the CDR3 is TGCAGTGCAGCGTCGACAGGGGGCAGCGTAATGTTTTTT.

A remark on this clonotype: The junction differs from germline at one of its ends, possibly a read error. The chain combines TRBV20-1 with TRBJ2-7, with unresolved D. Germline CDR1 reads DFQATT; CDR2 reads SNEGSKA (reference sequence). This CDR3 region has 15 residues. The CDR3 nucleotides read TGCAGTGCTAGAGATCTCGACCATAGCTCCTGCGAGCAGTACTTC. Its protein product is CSARDLDHSSCEQYF.

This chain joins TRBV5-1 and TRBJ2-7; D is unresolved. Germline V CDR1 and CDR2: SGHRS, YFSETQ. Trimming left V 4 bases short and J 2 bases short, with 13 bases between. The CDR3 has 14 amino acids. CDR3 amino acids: CASSHTDGPYEQYF. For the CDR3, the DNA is TGCGCCAGCAGCCATACCGACGGACCCTACGAGCAGTACTTC.

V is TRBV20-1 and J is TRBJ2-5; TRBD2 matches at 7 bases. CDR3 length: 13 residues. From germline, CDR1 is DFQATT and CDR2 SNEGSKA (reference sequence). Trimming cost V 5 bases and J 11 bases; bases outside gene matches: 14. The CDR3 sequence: CSAPDGAGEEQYF. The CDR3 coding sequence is TGCAGTGCTCCGGACGGTGCGGGGGAAGAGCAGTACTTC.

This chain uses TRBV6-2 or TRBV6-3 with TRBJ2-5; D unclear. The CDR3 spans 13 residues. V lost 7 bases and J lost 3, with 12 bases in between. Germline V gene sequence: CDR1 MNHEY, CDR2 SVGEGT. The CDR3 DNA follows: TGTGCCAGCACCCTCTCGACGGAAGAGACCCAGTACTTC. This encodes CASTLSTEETQYF.

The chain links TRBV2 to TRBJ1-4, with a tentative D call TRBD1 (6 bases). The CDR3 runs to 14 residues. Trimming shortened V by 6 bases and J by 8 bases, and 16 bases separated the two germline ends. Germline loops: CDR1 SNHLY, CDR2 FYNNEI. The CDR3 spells CASRPEAGVEKLFF. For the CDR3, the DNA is TGTGCCAGCAGACCGGAGGCAGGGGTCGAAAAACTGTTTTTT.

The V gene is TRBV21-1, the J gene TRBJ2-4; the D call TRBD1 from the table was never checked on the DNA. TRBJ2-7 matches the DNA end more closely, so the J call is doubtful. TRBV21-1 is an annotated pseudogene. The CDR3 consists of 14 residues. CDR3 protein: CASSSRRDPYEQYF. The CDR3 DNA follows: TGTGCCAGCAGCAGTCGGCGGGACCCCTACGAGCAGTACTTC.

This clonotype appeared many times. Written as DNA, the CDR3 is TGCGCCAGCAGCTTGCCGGGGCCGAACACTGAAGCTTTCTTT. Protein: CASSLPGPNTEAFF. This chain joins TRBV5-1 and TRBJ1-1, with a weak D call TRBD1 (5 bases). The CDR3 is 14 amino acids. The germline V gene has CDR1 SGHRS and CDR2 YFSETQ. V gave up 1 base and J gave up 1 base, with 8 bases separating them.

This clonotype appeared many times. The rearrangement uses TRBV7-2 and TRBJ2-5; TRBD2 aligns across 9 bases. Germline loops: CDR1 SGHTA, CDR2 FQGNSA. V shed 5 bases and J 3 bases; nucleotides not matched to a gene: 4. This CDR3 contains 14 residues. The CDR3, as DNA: TGTGCCAGCAGCCCAAGCGGGAGGAAAGAGACCCAGTACTTC. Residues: CASSPSGRKETQYF.

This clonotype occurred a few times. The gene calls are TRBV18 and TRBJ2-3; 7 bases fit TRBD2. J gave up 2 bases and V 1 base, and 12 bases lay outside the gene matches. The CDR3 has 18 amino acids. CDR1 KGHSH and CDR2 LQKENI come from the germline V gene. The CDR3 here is CASSPRGGGPGLTDTQYF. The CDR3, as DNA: TGTGCCAGCTCACCACGCGGGGGAGGGCCGGGTCTCACAGATACGCAGTATTTT.

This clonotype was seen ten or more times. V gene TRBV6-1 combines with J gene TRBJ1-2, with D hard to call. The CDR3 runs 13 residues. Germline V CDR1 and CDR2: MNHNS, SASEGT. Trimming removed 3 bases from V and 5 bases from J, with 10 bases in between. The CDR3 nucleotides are TGTGCCAGCAGTGACGGGCTGGTATATGGCTACACCTTC. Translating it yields CASSDGLVYGYTF.

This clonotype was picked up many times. CDR3 sequence: CASSPTPDRYEQYF. The CDR3 DNA sequence: TGTGCCAGCTCACCAACACCGGACAGGTACGAGCAGTACTTC. The chain recombines TRBV18 with TRBJ2-7; 7 bases map to TRBD1. The CDR3 contains 14 residues. V was pared by 2 bases and J by 4 bases, with 5 bases of the junction left unmatched. Germline CDR1 is KGHSH and CDR2 is LQKENI.

The CDR3 DNA is TGTGCCAGCAGCCGGGACGGACCTATCTCTGGAAACACCATATATTTT. It yields the protein CASSRDGPISGNTIYF. This chain joins TRBV7-2 and TRBJ1-3; the D gene is possibly TRBD1 (5 bases). The CDR3 has 16 amino acids. The V end lost 5 bases, the J end lost 0 bases, and 14 bases lay between the germline ends. CDR1 and CDR2 from the germline V gene are SGHTA and FQGNSA.

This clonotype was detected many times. The CDR3 DNA is TGTGCCAGCAGCTCTTTGGGGCCGCCCCAGTACTTC. It translates to CASSSLGPPQYF. The rearrangement uses TRBV11-2 and TRBJ2-5; D possibly corresponds to TRBD1 (5 bases). Germline loops: CDR1 SGHAT, CDR2 FQNNGV. Trimming removed 4 bases from V and 9 bases from J, with 12 bases in between. The CDR3 has 12 residues.

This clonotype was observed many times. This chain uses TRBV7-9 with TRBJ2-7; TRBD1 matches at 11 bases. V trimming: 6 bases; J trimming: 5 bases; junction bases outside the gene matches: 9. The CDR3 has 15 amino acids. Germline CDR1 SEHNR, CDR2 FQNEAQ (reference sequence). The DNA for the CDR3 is TGTGCCAGCAGAGAAGGACAGGGGGCATATGACGAGCAGTACTTC. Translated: CASREGQGAYDEQYF.

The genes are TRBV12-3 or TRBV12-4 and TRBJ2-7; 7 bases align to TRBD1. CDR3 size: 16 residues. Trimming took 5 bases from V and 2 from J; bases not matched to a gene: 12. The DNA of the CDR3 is TGTGCCAGCAGTACAGGGGTAAGATCCCAGACCTACGAGCAGTACTTC. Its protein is CASSTGVRSQTYEQYF.

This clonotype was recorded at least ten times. Here the CDR3 reads CAWNVAPRLSEQFF. CDR3 nucleotides: TGTGCCTGGAACGTAGCCCCCAGATTGAGTGAGCAGTTCTTC. The rearrangement joins TRBV30 to TRBJ2-1, with D unclear. Trimming removed 4 bases from V and 9 bases from J, with 19 bases in between. The germline V gene encodes CDR1 GTSNPN and CDR2 SVGIG (reference sequence). This CDR3 spans 14 amino acids.

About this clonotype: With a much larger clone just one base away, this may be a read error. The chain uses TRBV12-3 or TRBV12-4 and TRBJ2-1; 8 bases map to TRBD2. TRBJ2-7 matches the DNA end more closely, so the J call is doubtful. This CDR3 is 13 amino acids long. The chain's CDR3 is CASRGGSYNEQYF. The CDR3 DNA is TGTGCCAGCCGCGGGGGGTCTTACAATGAGCAGTACTTC.

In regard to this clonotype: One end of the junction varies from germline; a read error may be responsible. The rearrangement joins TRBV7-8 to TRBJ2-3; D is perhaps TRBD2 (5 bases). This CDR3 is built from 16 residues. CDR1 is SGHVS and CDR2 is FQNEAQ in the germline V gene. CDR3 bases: TGTGCCAGAAGCTTAGCGCAGAAGGGTTCTGCTAATACGCAGTATTTT. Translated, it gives CARSLAQKGSANTQYF.

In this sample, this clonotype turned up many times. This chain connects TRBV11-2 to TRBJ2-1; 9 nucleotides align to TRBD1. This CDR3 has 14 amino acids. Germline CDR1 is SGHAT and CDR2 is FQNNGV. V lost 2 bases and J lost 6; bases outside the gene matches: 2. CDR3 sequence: CASSLRQGVNEQFF. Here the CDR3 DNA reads TGTGCCAGCAGCTTACGACAGGGGGTCAATGAGCAGTTCTTC.

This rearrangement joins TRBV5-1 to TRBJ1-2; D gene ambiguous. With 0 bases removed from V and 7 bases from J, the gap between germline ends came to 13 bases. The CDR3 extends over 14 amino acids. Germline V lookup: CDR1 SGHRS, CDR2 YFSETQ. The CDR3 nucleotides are TGCGCCAGCAGCTTGGGTGCGGTTGGGAGTGGCTACACCTTC. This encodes CASSLGAVGSGYTF.

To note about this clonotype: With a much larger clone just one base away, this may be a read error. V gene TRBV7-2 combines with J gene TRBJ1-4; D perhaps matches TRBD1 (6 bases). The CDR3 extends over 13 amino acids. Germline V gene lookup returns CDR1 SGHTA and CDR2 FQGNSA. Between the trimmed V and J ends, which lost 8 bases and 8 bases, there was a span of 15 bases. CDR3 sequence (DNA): TGTGCCAGCTCTGTCGGGGGGCGGGAAAAACTGTTTTTT. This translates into CASSVGGREKLFF. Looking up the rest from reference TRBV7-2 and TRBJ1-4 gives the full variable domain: GAGVSQSPSNKVTEKGKDVELRCDPISGHTALYWYRQSLGQGLEFLIYFQGNSAPDKSGLPSDRFSAERTGGSVSTLTIQRTQQEDSAVYLCASSVGGREKLFFGSGTQLSVL.

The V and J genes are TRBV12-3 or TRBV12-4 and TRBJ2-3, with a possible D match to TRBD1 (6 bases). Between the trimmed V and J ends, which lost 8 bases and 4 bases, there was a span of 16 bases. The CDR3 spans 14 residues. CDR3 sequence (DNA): TGTGCCAGCGACACTAGAGGGGGATCAGATACGCAGTATTTT. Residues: CASDTRGGSDTQYF.

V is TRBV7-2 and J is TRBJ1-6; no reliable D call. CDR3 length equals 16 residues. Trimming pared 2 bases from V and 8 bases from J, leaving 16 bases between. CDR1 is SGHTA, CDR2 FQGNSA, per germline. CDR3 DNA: TGTGCCAGCAGCTTAATTATTGGCCTCGGGGATTCACCCCTCCACTTT. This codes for CASSLIIGLGDSPLHF.

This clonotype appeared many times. CDR3 protein: CASSFANEQFF. The CDR3 nucleotides read TGTGCCAGCAGTTTCGCTAATGAGCAGTTCTTC. This sequence joins TRBV6-5 and TRBJ2-1; D is unclear. The CDR3 covers 11 residues. Germline-derived CDR1 and CDR2 are MNHEY and SVGAGI. Trimming shortened V by 4 bases and J by 7 bases, and 5 bases separated the two germline ends.

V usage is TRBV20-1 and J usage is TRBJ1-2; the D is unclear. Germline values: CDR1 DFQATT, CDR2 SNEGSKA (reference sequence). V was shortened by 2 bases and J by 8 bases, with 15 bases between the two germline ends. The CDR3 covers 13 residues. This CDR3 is CSARPPRLGGYTF. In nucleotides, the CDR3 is TGCAGTGCTAGACCCCCCCGACTGGGGGGCTACACCTTC.